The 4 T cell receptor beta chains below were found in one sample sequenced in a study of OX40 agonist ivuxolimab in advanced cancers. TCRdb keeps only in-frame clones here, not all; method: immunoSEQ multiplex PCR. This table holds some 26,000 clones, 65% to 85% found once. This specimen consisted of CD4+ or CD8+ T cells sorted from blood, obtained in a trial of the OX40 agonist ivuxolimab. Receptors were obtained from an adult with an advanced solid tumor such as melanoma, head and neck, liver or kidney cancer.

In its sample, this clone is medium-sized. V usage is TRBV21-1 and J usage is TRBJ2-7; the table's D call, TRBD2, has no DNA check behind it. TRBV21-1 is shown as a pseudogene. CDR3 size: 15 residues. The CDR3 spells CASNLSGRGNYEQYF. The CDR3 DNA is TGTGCCAGCAACCTCTCCGGGAGAGGGAACTACGAGCAGTACTTC.

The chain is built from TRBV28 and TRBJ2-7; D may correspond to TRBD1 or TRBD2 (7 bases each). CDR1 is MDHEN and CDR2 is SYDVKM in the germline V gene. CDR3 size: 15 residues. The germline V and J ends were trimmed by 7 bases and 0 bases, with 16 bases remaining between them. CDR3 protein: CASKMTGRDSYEQYF. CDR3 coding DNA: TGTGCCAGCAAAATGACAGGGAGGGACTCCTACGAGCAGTACTTC. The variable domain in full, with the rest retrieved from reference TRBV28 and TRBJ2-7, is DVKVTQSSRYLVKRTGEKVFLECVQDMDHENMFWYRQDPGLGLRLIYFSYDVKMKEKGDIPEGYSVSREKKERFSLILESASTNQTSMYLCASKMTGRDSYEQYFGPGTRLTVT.

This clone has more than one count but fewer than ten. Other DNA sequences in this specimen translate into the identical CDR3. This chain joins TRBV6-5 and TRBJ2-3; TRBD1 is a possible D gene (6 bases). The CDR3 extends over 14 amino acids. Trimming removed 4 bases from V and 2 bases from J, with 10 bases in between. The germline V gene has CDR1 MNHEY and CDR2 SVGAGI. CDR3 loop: CASSSGQHTDTQYF. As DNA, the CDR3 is TGTGCCAGCAGTTCTGGACAGCACACAGATACGCAGTATTTT.

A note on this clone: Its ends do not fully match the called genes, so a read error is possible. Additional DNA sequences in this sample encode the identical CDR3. CDR3 protein: CALGKRGGTEAFF. The CDR3 coding sequence is TGTGCCCTAGGGAAGAGAGGGGGGACTGAAGCTTTTTTT. The V gene is TRBV28, the J gene TRBJ1-1; D is perhaps TRBD1 (6 bases). Germline loops: CDR1 MDHEN, CDR2 SYDVKM. The CDR3 spans 13 residues.